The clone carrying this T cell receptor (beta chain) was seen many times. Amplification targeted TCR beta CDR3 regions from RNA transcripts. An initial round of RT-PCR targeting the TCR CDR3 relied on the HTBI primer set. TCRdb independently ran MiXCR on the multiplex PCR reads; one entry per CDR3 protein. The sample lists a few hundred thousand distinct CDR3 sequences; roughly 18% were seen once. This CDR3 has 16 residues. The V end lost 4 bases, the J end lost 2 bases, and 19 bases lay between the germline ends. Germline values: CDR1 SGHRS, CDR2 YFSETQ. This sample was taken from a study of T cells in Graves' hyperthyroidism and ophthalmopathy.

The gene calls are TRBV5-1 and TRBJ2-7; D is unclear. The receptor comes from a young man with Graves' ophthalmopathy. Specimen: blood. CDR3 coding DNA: TGCGCCAGCAGCGCAGGCAACCGGGCAGGCCCCTACGAGCAGTACTTC. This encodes CASSAGNRAGPYEQYF.